The clone carrying this T cell receptor (beta chain) was recorded once. This entry comes from a study of blood T cell repertoires in COVID-19. Generated by immunoSEQ multiplex PCR, the TCRdb table keeps only in-frame clones and is missing some. The repertoire holds tens of thousands of clones, with about 77% as singletons. Germline V lookup: CDR1 SGHNT, CDR2 YYREEE (reference sequence). This CDR3 spans 14 amino acids. V lost 2 bases and J lost 3, with 9 bases in between. This clonotype was obtained from a man in his 70s with COVID-19, enrolled during active disease. The rearrangement joins TRBV5-4 to TRBJ1-3; D not certain. The sample comprised peripheral blood. The CDR3 sequence is CASSFRGIGNTIYF. For the CDR3, the DNA is TGTGCCAGCAGCTTCCGGGGAATTGGAAACACCATATATTTT.